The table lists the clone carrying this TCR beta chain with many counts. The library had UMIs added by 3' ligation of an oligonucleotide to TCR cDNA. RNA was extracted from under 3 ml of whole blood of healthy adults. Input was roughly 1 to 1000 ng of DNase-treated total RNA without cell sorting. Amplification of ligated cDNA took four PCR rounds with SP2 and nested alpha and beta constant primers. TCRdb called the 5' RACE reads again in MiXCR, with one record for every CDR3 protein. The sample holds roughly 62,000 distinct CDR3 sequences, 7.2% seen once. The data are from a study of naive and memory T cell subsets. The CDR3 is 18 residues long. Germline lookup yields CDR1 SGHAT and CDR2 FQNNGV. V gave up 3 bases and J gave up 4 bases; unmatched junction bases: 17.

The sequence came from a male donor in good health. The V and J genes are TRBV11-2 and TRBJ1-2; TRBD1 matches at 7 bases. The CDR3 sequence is CASSFSPGQRFRGYGYTF. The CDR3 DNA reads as TGTGCCAGCAGCTTTTCTCCGGGACAGAGGTTCCGGGGCTATGGCTACACCTTC.